The 21 T cell receptor beta chains below all came from one sample that was sequenced in a study of T cell repertoires in aging, cancer and after chemotherapy. The template was genomic DNA from peripheral blood, not RNA. A mixed TRB-A/B primer pool amplified rearranged TRB by multiplex touch-down PCR. One entry per CDR3 protein results from TCRdb running MiXCR on the multiplex PCR reads. Counted here are about 2,200 distinct CDR3 sequences, around a quarter occurring once; the ten biggest clones make up 10% to 15%. Sequencing was done on a sample of blood. These receptors were obtained from a human donor in good health.

By share, this clonotype ranks as medium-sized. The rearrangement joins TRBV6-5 to TRBJ2-5; 9 bases are a match to TRBD1. Germline trimming cut 10 bases from V and 2 bases from J; bases unmatched to any gene: 14. CDR3 length: 16 amino acids. CDR1 is MNHEY and CDR2 is SVGAGI in the germline V gene. CDR3 sequence: CATVLLPGTGQETQYF. DNA for the CDR3: TGTGCCACCGTATTGTTACCAGGGACAGGGCAAGAGACCCAGTACTTC.

This clonotype is medium-sized (0.01 to 0.1%) within its sample. V is TRBV6-2 or TRBV6-3 and J is TRBJ2-1, with TRBD2 matching over 9 bases. This CDR3 spans 17 amino acids. CDR1 is MNHEY, CDR2 SVGEGT, per germline. Trimming took 6 bases from V and 2 from J; bases not matched to a gene: 11. The CDR3 DNA reads as TGTGCCAGCAGCCGTCCCTATGCGGGGGGGCCCTACAATGAGCAGTTCTTC. Residues: CASSRPYAGGPYNEQFF.

Judged by abundance, this clonotype is medium-sized. V and J are TRBV19 and TRBJ1-2; D perhaps matches TRBD1 (6 bases). Trimming shortened V by 1 base and J by 5 bases, and 11 bases separated the two germline ends. The germline CDR1 and CDR2 sequences are LNHDA and SQIVND (reference sequence). The CDR3 contains 14 residues. The CDR3 reads CASSIGRGDYGYTF. CDR3 in DNA: TGTGCCAGTAGTATAGGCAGGGGCGATTATGGCTACACCTTC. The full variable domain, in which reference TRBV19 and TRBJ1-2 provide the parts outside the CDR3, is DGGITQSPKYLFRKEGQNVTLSCEQNLNHDAMYWYRQDPGQGLRLIYYSQIVNDFQKGDIAEGYSVSREKKESFPLTVTSAQKNPTAFYLCASSIGRGDYGYTFGSGTRLTVV.

The gene calls are TRBV5-8 and TRBJ2-7; the D is unclear. Trimming shortened V by 4 bases and J by 4 bases, and 21 bases separated the two germline ends. Germline CDR1 and CDR2: SGHTS and YDEGEE. The CDR3 is made up of 16 amino acids. The chain's CDR3 is CASSTLQGSLTYEQYF. The CDR3 region has the DNA TGTGCCAGCAGCACCCTACAAGGGTCGCTGACTTACGAGCAGTACTTC.

By share, this clonotype counts as medium-sized. The CDR3 DNA is TGTGCCAGCCGCCAAGGGGGTGGACAGAACACCGGGGAGCTGTTTTTT. Translation: CASRQGGGQNTGELFF. The V gene is TRBV6-6, the J gene TRBJ2-2; D is perhaps TRBD1 (6 bases). Trimming shortened V by 8 bases and J by 1 base, and 17 bases separated the two germline ends. The CDR3 extends over 16 amino acids. Germline lookup yields CDR1 MNHNY and CDR2 SVGAGI (reference sequence).

This clonotype is labeled as medium-sized. The V and J genes are TRBV12-3 or TRBV12-4 and TRBJ1-4, with D maybe TRBD1 (6 bases). Trimming took off 5 bases at V and 8 bases at J, with 12 bases between the two ends. The CDR3 is made up of 13 amino acids. DNA for the CDR3: TGTGCCAGCAGTACGCCGGGACACGAAAAACTGTTTTTT. This gives the protein CASSTPGHEKLFF.

V usage is TRBV20-1 and J usage is TRBJ1-5; D gene unclear. Trimming took off 0 bases at V and 5 bases at J, with 11 bases between the two ends. CDR1 and CDR2 (germline): DFQATT, SNEGSKA (reference sequence). The CDR3 covers 14 residues. The CDR3 DNA sequence: TGCAGTGCTAGAGATGACGGAAGAGATCAGCCCCAGCATTTT. Amino acids: CSARDDGRDQPQHF.

This clonotype ranks as medium-sized (0.01 to 0.1%). The chain uses TRBV6-5 and TRBJ1-4; weak D call: TRBD1 (6 bases). Between the trimmed V and J ends, which lost 6 bases and 4 bases, there was a span of 12 bases. This CDR3 region has 14 residues. CDR1 and CDR2 from the germline V gene are MNHEY and SVGAGI. This chain's CDR3 is CASSPFRGNEKLFF. CDR3 coding DNA: TGTGCCAGCAGCCCCTTCAGGGGTAATGAAAAACTGTTTTTT.

This clonotype was detected only a few times. V is TRBV29-1 and J is TRBJ1-1; tentative D call: TRBD1 (6 bases). CDR1 is SQVTM, CDR2 ANQGSEA, per germline. V was cut by 4 bases and J by 7 bases, with 10 bases left in between. The CDR3 runs 11 residues. The CDR3 protein is CSVGGQREAFF. CDR3 DNA: TGCAGCGTTGGAGGACAGCGTGAAGCTTTCTTT.

This clonotype is large (0.1 to 1%) in the sample. The chain uses TRBV27 and TRBJ2-2; 13 positions match TRBD2. Germline CDR1 reads MNHEY; CDR2 reads SMNVEV (reference sequence). The CDR3 consists of 18 residues. Germline trimming cut 6 bases from V and 0 bases from J; bases unmatched to any gene: 7. Written as DNA, the CDR3 is TGTGCCAGCAGCAGGACTAGCGGGGGATACGCGAACACCGGGGAGCTGTTTTTT. This translates into CASSRTSGGYANTGELFF.

This clonotype ranks as large. The gene calls are TRBV19 and TRBJ2-7; TRBD1 matches at 9 bases. V lost 5 bases, J lost 3 bases, and 8 bases stayed unmatched. CDR1 and CDR2 (germline): LNHDA, SQIVND (reference sequence). The CDR3 sequence is 15 residues long. In nucleotides, the CDR3 is TGTGCCAGTAGTGGGGGACAGGGATCAAGCTACGAGCAGTACTTC. This translates into CASSGGQGSSYEQYF. The complete variable domain, with remaining parts taken from reference TRBV19 and TRBJ2-7, reads DGGITQSPKYLFRKEGQNVTLSCEQNLNHDAMYWYRQDPGQGLRLIYYSQIVNDFQKGDIAEGYSVSREKKESFPLTVTSAQKNPTAFYLCASSGGQGSSYEQYFGPGTRLTVT.

Concerning this clonotype itself: This may arise from a read error, as a much more abundant clone is one base away. V is TRBV19 and J is TRBJ1-1; 8 bases are shared with TRBD1. This CDR3 region has 14 residues. Per the germline V gene, CDR1 is LNHDA and CDR2 is SQIVND (reference sequence). The CDR3 region is CACSAPVQGAEAFF. The CDR3 DNA follows: TGTGCCTGTAGTGCCCCCGTACAGGGGGCTGAAGCTTTCTTT.

The rearrangement links TRBV20-1 to TRBJ1-2; TRBD1 matches 9 bases. V was clipped by 3 bases and J by 2 bases; unmatched bases: 7. The germline V gene encodes CDR1 DFQATT and CDR2 SNEGSKA (reference sequence). CDR3 size: 15 residues. The CDR3 nucleotides read TGCAGTGCTAGCCCAACAGGGGGCGCGAACTATGGCTACACCTTC. This sequence encodes CSASPTGGANYGYTF.

By its share, this clonotype is medium-sized. The chain joins TRBV19 to TRBJ1-6; D gene unclear. From germline, CDR1 is LNHDA and CDR2 SQIVND (reference sequence). The CDR3 contains 15 residues. V lost 1 base and J lost 9, with 13 bases in between. The CDR3 nucleotides are TGTGCCAGTAGTATAGGACCGGGGTGGGGTTCACCCCTCCACTTT. Amino acid sequence: CASSIGPGWGSPLHF.

By sample share, this clonotype is large. The chain recombines TRBV19 with TRBJ2-2, with TRBD2 as a possible D gene (7 bases). The CDR3 sequence is 16 residues long. Germline CDR1 and CDR2: LNHDA and SQIVND (reference sequence). V lost 11 bases, J lost 0 bases, and 19 bases lay in between. DNA for the CDR3: TGTGCCGGTCGCCAATCGGGGGGCACGAACACCGGGGAGCTGTTTTTT. Its protein is CAGRQSGGTNTGELFF.

This clonotype is medium-sized within its sample. J is TRBJ1-5 and V is TRBV19; no clear D. Trimming took 0 bases from V and 5 from J, leaving 14 bases between them. CDR3 size: 16 residues. Germline loops: CDR1 LNHDA, CDR2 SQIVND (reference sequence). Written as DNA, the CDR3 is TGTGCCAGTAGTATAGAGGGAGGGCTAGCACATCAGCCCCAGCATTTT. Translating it yields CASSIEGGLAHQPQHF.

This clonotype was seen a handful of times. The gene calls are TRBV28 and TRBJ2-2; no clear D. V was cut by 6 bases and J by 6 bases, with 17 bases left in between. Germline V gene lookup returns CDR1 MDHEN and CDR2 SYDVKM. This CDR3 comprises 15 residues. The CDR3 region has the DNA TGTGCCAGCAGGCTGGGCGGCGCCTCCGCCGGGGAGCTGTTTTTT. Residues: CASRLGGASAGELFF.

This clonotype was found a few times. The V and J genes are TRBV7-9 and TRBJ2-7, with D tentatively TRBD1 (5 bases). The CDR3 length is 14 residues. CDR1 SEHNR and CDR2 FQNEAQ come from the germline V gene (reference sequence). Trimming pared 2 bases from V and 2 bases from J, leaving 10 bases between. This CDR3 reads CASSLTQGTYEQYF. Here the CDR3 DNA reads TGTGCCAGCAGCTTAACGCAGGGCACCTACGAGCAGTACTTC.

This rearrangement joins TRBV19 to TRBJ1-6, with a possible D match to TRBD1 (5 bases). Germline CDR1 is LNHDA and CDR2 is SQIVND (reference sequence). Trimming stripped 0 bases from V and 9 bases from J, with 15 bases between. This CDR3 region has 16 residues. CDR3 bases: TGTGCCAGTAGTATAGAACGACAGTCTCCAAGTTCACCCCTCCACTTT. Residues: CASSIERQSPSSPLHF.

This clonotype turned up a few times. The gene calls are TRBV30 and TRBJ1-4; D is ambiguous. Trimming took off 0 bases at V and 9 bases at J, with 14 bases between the two ends. This CDR3 region has 14 residues. Germline V gene data show CDR1 as GTSNPN and CDR2 as SVGIG (reference sequence). Here the CDR3 reads CAWSVKGAEKKLFF. The CDR3 bases are TGTGCCTGGAGTGTAAAGGGCGCCGAGAAAAAACTGTTTTTT.

The V and J genes are TRBV20-1 and TRBJ1-6, with D perhaps matching TRBD1 (5 bases). The CDR3 sequence is 15 residues long. The germline gives CDR1 DFQATT, CDR2 SNEGSKA (reference sequence). V lost 6 bases, J lost 5 bases, and 17 bases lay in between. CDR3 coding DNA: TGCAGTGCCCCTAATATGGGACCACATAATTCACCCCTCCACTTT. Protein: CSAPNMGPHNSPLHF.